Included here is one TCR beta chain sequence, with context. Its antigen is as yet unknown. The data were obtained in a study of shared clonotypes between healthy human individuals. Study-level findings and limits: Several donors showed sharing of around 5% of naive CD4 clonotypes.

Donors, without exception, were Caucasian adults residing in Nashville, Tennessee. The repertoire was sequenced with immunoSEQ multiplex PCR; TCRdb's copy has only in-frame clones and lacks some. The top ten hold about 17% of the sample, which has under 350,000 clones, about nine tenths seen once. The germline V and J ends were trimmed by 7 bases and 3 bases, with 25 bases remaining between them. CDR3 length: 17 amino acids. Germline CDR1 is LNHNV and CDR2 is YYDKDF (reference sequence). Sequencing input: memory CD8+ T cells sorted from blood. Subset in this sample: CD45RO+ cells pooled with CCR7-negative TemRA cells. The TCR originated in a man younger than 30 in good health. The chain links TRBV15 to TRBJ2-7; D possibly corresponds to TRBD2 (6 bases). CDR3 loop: CATTVTDQYGRNYEQYF. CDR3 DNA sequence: TGTGCCACCACGGTCACAGACCAGTATGGGAGGAACTACGAGCAGTACTTC.